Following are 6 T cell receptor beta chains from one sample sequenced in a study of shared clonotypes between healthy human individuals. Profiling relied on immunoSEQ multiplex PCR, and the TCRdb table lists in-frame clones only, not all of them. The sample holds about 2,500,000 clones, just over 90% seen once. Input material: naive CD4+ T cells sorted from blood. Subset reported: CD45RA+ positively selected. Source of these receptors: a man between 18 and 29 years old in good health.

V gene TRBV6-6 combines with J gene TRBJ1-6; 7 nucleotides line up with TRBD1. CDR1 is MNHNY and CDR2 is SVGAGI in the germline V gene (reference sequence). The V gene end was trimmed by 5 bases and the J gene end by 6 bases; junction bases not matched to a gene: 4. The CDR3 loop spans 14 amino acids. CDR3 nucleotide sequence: TGTGCCAGCAGTACCCAGGGGGGTAATTCACCCCTCCACTTT. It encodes CASSTQGGNSPLHF.

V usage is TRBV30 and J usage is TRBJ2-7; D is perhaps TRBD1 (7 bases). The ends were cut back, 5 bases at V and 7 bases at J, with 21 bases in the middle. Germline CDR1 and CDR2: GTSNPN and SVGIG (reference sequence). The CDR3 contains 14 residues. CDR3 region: CAWSGGSLSGEQYF. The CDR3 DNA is TGTGCCTGGTCAGGGGGGAGCCTCTCGGGTGAGCAGTACTTC.

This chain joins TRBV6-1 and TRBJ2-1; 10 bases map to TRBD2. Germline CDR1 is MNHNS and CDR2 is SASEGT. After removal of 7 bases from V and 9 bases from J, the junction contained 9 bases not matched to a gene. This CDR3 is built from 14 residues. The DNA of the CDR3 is TGTGCCAGCATAACTAGCGGGACGTGGGGTGAGCAGTTCTTC. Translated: CASITSGTWGEQFF.

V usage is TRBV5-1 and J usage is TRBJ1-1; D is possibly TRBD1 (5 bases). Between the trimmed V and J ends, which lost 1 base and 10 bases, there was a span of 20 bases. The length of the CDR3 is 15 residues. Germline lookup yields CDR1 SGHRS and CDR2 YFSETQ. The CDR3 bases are TGCGCCAGCAGCTTGTATGAGGGGAGGTCCGGGGGAGCTTTCTTT. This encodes CASSLYEGRSGGAFF.

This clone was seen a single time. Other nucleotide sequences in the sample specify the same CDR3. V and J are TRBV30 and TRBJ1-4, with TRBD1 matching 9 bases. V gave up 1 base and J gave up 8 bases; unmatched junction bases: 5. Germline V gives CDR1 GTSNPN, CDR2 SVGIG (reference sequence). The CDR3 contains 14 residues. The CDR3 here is CAWSGGQGGEKLFF. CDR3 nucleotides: TGTGCCTGGAGTGGGGGACAGGGAGGCGAAAAACTGTTTTTT.

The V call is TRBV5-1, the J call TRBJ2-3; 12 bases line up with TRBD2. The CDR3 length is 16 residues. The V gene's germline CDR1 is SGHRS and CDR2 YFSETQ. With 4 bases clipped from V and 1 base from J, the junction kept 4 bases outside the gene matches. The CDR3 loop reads CASSQTSGSGTDTQYF. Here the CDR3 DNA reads TGCGCCAGCAGCCAGACTAGCGGGAGTGGCACAGATACGCAGTATTTT.